The 17 T cell receptor beta chains given below trace back to one sample, sequenced in a study of regulatory T cells in long-lasting Graves disease. The sample's time point: newly diagnosed GD, antithyroid drugs for less than 3 months. Generation of the TCR library employed RNA extracted from PBMCs. Construction of TCR beta libraries relied on iRepertoire HTBI primers and on Arm-PCR targeting CDR3 regions. One entry per CDR3 protein, called by TCRdb with MiXCR from the multiplex PCR reads. The sample consists of 240,000 or so distinct CDR3 sequences, just over 20% of them appearing once. The sample in question was peripheral blood mononuclear cells (PBMCs), obtained at new diagnosis, from a patient treated with antithyroid drugs. Every receptor here comes from a female donor with Graves disease.

This clonotype was detected many times. The V call is TRBV20-1, the J call TRBJ2-7; D unresolved. There are 13 residues in the CDR3. Per the germline V gene, CDR1 is DFQATT and CDR2 is SNEGSKA (reference sequence). Trimming removed 3 bases at V and 0 bases at J, with 9 bases between. This CDR3 reads CSARSSSSYEQYF. DNA of the CDR3: TGCAGTGCTAGGAGTTCGAGCTCCTACGAGCAGTACTTC.

Of note for this clonotype: The junction departs from the called germline gene at one end, perhaps through a read error. This chain joins TRBV7-6 and TRBJ2-3; D gene uncertain. The CDR3 spans 14 residues. Germline V CDR1 and CDR2: SGHVS, FNYEAQ. The CDR3 bases are TGTGCCAACAGCTCGCTAAACAGCACAGATACGCAGTATTTT. It codes for CANSSLNSTDTQYF.

The V gene is TRBV4-1, the J gene TRBJ2-1; D is uncertain. The germline V gene encodes CDR1 MGHRA and CDR2 YSYEKL. Trimming stripped 6 bases from V and 2 bases from J, with 11 bases between. This CDR3 is built from 14 residues. The CDR3 sequence: CASRNPGPYNEQFF. The CDR3 DNA follows: TGCGCCAGCAGAAACCCCGGGCCCTACAATGAGCAGTTCTTC.

This clonotype was picked up many times. The rearrangement joins TRBV6-1 to TRBJ2-3; 7 nucleotides match TRBD1. Per germline, CDR1 MNHNS and CDR2 SASEGT. The CDR3 spans 12 residues. Trimming at V came to 10 bases and at J to 7 bases, leaving 8 bases not matched to a gene. The CDR3 spells CATPRQGHTQYF. As DNA, the CDR3 is TGTGCCACCCCACGACAGGGACATACGCAGTATTTT.

This clonotype has at least ten counts. The chain couples TRBV20-1 to TRBJ2-7, with a weak D call TRBD2 (5 bases). V was clipped by 1 base and J by 3 bases, with 16 bases between them. CDR3 size: 15 residues. The germline CDR1 and CDR2 sequences are DFQATT and SNEGSKA (reference sequence). CDR3 DNA: TGCAGTGCTAGAGCTCGGGCAGCGGACCTCTACGAGCAGTACTTC. This codes for CSARARAADLYEQYF.

The J gene is TRBJ2-5, the V gene TRBV4-3, with D perhaps being TRBD1 or TRBD2 (5 bases each). Trimming removed 0 bases at V and 6 bases at J, with 14 bases between. CDR1 is LGHNA and CDR2 is YSLEER in the germline V gene. This CDR3 has 15 amino acids. The CDR3 DNA reads as TGCGCCAGCAGCCAAGATTATGAGGGGATGAAGACCCAGTACTTC. Encoded protein: CASSQDYEGMKTQYF.

A few counts support this clonotype. V usage is TRBV6-4 and J usage is TRBJ2-5; 8 bases are a match to TRBD2. V shed 6 bases, J shed 2 bases, and the junction held 14 bases outside the gene matches. Per germline, CDR1 MRHNA and CDR2 SNTAGT. This CDR3 spans 17 amino acids. The CDR3 bases are TGTGCCAGCAGAGCCAGACTAGCGAATGGGAGTCAAGAGACCCAGTACTTC. Amino acid sequence: CASRARLANGSQETQYF.

This clonotype showed up just once. This sequence is one base from a far larger clone and is likely a read error. The V gene is TRBV6-5, the J gene TRBJ2-1; 13 bases match TRBD2. CDR3 length: 15 amino acids. Germline CDR1 and CDR2: MNHEY and SVGAGI. The trim removed 2 bases at V and 7 bases at J, leaving 2 bases unmatched. As DNA, the CDR3 is TGTGCCAGCAGTTACCAACTAGCGGGGGGGAATGAGCAGTTCTTC. It encodes CASSYQLAGGNEQFF.

This clonotype appeared many times. This sequence joins TRBV11-1 and TRBJ2-5, with unresolved D. Germline V gene lookup returns CDR1 SGHAT and CDR2 FQDESV (reference sequence). Between the trimmed V and J ends, which lost 4 bases and 5 bases, there was a span of 11 bases. The CDR3 totals 13 residues. CDR3 loop: CASSSRPTETQYF. Here the CDR3 DNA reads TGTGCCAGCAGCTCACGACCGACGGAGACCCAGTACTTC.

This clonotype was seen at least ten times. The V call is TRBV6-1, the J call TRBJ2-1; TRBD2 aligns across 10 bases. This CDR3 region has 15 residues. Germline V lookup: CDR1 MNHNS, CDR2 SASEGT. V trimming: 4 bases; J trimming: 5 bases; junction bases outside the gene matches: 5. In nucleotides, the CDR3 is TGTGCCAGCAGTGCCCTAGGACTAGCGGACAATGAGCAGTTCTTC. This codes for CASSALGLADNEQFF.

This clonotype was detected ten times or more. The V and J genes are TRBV2 and TRBJ2-2; 9 bases line up with TRBD2. The length of the CDR3 is 14 residues. The trim removed 5 bases at V and 3 bases at J, leaving 1 base unmatched. Germline loops: CDR1 SNHLY, CDR2 FYNNEI. Written as DNA, the CDR3 is TGTGCCAGCAGTAGCGGGGGGTACACCGGGGAGCTGTTTTTT. Protein: CASSSGGYTGELFF.

The chain employs TRBV7-2 and TRBJ2-4; 8 bases are shared with TRBD2. Unmatched junction bases numbered 8, after V lost 0 bases and J lost 7 bases. The CDR3 has 16 residues. Germline V gene data show CDR1 as SGHTA and CDR2 as FQGNSA. This CDR3 is CASSLALGAGGNIQYF. The CDR3 coding sequence is TGTGCCAGCAGCTTAGCCCTAGGGGCGGGAGGTAACATTCAGTACTTC.

The sample holds many counts of this clonotype. This rearrangement joins TRBV6-1 to TRBJ1-1; a weak D match, TRBD1 (6 bases). Trimming removed 6 bases from V and 5 bases from J, with 10 bases in between. The CDR3 loop spans 12 amino acids. Germline values: CDR1 MNHNS, CDR2 SASEGT. The CDR3 loop reads CASRDQGTEAFF. CDR3 in DNA: TGTGCCAGCAGAGACCAGGGGACTGAAGCTTTCTTT.

At least ten counts were recorded for this clonotype. This CDR3 reads CASSPRDRWKNEQFF. In nucleotides, the CDR3 is TGTGCCAGCAGCCCCCGGGACAGATGGAAAAATGAGCAGTTCTTC. The rearrangement links TRBV12-3 or TRBV12-4 to TRBJ2-1, with 7 bases identical to TRBD1. This CDR3 is 15 amino acids long. V shed 6 bases, J shed 7 bases, and the junction held 12 bases outside the gene matches.

This clonotype was recorded many times. This rearrangement joins TRBV9 to TRBJ2-5; no clear D gene. The CDR3 contains 13 residues. The germline V and J ends were trimmed by 0 bases and 0 bases, with 3 bases remaining between them. Germline CDR1 SGDLS, CDR2 YYNGEE. Here the CDR3 DNA reads TGTGCCAGCAGCGTAGGGTACCAAGAGACCCAGTACTTC. It translates to CASSVGYQETQYF.

The gene calls are TRBV5-5 and TRBJ2-3; 12 positions agree with TRBD1. Germline loops: CDR1 SGHKS, CDR2 YYEKEE (reference sequence). Trimming removed 9 bases from V and 3 bases from J; junction bases left unmatched: 17. The CDR3 loop spans 18 amino acids. This CDR3 reads CATSPIPGQGARTDTQYF. CDR3 in DNA: TGTGCCACCAGTCCAATTCCGGGACAGGGGGCGAGGACAGATACGCAGTATTTT. The full variable domain, in which reference TRBV5-5 and TRBJ2-3 provide the parts outside the CDR3, is DAGVTQSPTHLIKTRGQQVTLRCSPISGHKSVSWYQQVLGQGPQFIFQYYEKEERGRGNFPDRFSARQFPNYSSELNVNALLLGDSALYLCATSPIPGQGARTDTQYFGPGTRLTVL.

This clonotype has only a few counts. This chain joins TRBV25-1 and TRBJ1-1; 8 bases match TRBD1. The CDR3 length is 15 residues. Germline loops: CDR1 MGHDK, CDR2 SYGVNS. The V gene end was trimmed by 5 bases and the J gene end by 0 bases; junction bases not matched to a gene: 5. The CDR3 bases are TGTGCCAGCAGTCCCCGGACAGGGATGAACACTGAAGCTTTCTTT. Translating it yields CASSPRTGMNTEAFF.